This TCR beta chain is drawn from a study of cytomegalovirus exposure and HLA in healthy donors. Study outcomes and limitations: Whilst most TCR sequences proved rare, a subset of public TCRs occurred across many donors. Most subjects' HLA-A and HLA-B alleles were reportedly predicted from TCR beta sequences. A later analysis associated 15,000 or so TCR beta sequences with HLA alleles at a 0.05 false discovery rate.

Use of 60 Vbeta and 13 Jbeta primers characterized the PCR. Libraries were prepared by immunoSEQ multiplex PCR; TCRdb keeps only in-frame clonotypes and omits some of them. Among 160,000 or so clones listed, roughly 72% were seen once. Though probably carrying unrecorded immune exposures, donors were nominally healthy at sampling. Concerning this clone itself: Its antigen is still unknown.

This CDR3 is built from 14 residues. Germline V gene sequence: CDR1 GTSNPN, CDR2 SVGIG (reference sequence). Trimming cost V 2 bases and J 6 bases, with 14 bases left between them. The rearrangement joins TRBV30 to TRBJ2-1; D perhaps matches TRBD1 (6 bases). Sequencing was carried out using PBMCs. The TCR sequence derives from a woman aged 40 to 50 in good health and CMV-seronegative. CDR3 in amino acids: CAWSPQGRGNEQFF. CDR3 DNA: TGTGCCTGGAGTCCACAGGGAAGGGGCAATGAGCAGTTCTTC.